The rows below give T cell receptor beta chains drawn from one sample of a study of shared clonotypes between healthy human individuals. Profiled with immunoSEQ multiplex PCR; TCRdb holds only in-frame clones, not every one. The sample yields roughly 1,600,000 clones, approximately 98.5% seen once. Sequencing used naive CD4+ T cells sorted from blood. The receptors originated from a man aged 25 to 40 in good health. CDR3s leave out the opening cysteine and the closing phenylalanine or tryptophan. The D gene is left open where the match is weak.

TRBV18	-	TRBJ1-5	ASSPGGVGNQPQH
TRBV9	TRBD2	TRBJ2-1	ASSGGLASFNEQF
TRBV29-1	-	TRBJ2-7	SVVGQQGSYEQY
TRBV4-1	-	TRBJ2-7	ASSQGENVFYEQY
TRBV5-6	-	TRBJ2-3	ASSRPSRGTDTQY
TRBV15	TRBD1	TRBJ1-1	ATSRDYPGGGTEAF
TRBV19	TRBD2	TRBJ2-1	ASSVRASGSYNEQF
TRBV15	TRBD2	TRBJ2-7	ATSRDRSRLAGYEQY
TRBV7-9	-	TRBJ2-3	ASSPTGDDESTDTQY
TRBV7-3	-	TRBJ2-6	ASSKPLSGGVLT
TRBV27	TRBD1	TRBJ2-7	ASSLADRGYYEQY
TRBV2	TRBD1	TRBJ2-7	ASSEGTGGTYEQY
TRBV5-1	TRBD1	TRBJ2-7	ASSSGTGYEQY
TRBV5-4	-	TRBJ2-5	ASSAGHEGRETQY
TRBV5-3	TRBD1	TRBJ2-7	ASSSRDRVNEQY
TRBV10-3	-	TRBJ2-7	AISGGPAYEQY
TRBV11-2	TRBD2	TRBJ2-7	ASALATSGRATEQY
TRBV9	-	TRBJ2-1	ASSPRARFGDNEQF
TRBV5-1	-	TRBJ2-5	ASSLVGVSTQY
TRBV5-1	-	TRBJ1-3	ASSSGFAAGNTIY
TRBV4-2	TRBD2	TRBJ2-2	ASSQERTREGLTGELF
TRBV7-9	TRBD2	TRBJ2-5	ASSLGAGGQETQY
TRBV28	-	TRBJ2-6	ASSLQDGANVLT
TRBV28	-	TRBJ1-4	ASIGWGNEKLF
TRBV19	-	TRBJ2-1	ASGSYNEQF
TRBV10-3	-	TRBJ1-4	AISEESAGELF
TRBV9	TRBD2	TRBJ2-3	ASSILAGGFTDTQY
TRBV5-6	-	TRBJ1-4	ASSSRGSSNEKLF
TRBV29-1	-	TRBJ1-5	SVGGGASNQPQH
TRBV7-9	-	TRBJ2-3	ASSPIGWAADTQY
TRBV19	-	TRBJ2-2	ASSWTGGELF
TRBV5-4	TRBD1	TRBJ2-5	ASSPRGTGGRETQY
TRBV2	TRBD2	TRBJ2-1	ASQRESSYNEQF
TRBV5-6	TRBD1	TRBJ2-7	ASSSGTVYEQY
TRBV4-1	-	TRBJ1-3	ASSSRSLYFSSGNTIY
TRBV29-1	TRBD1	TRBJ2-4	SVGSGGQDIQY
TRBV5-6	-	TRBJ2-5	ASSFDPQETQY
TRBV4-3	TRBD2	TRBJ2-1	ASSQEGLAGYSYNEQF
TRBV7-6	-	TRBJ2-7	ASSARDTSSYEQY
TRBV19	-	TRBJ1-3	ASSGLLSGNTIY
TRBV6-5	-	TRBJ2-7	ASRSRALNSYEQY
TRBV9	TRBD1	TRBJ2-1	ASSVFEQGAYNEQF
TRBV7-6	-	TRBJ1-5	ASSLGPNSNQPQH
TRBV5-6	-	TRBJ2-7	ASSLWRNSYEQY
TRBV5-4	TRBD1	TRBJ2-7	ASSLDRGDREQY
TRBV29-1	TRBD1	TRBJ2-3	SVTGGDRGWDTQY
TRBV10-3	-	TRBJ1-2	AIRQTWGYT
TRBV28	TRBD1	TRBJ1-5	ASSLGNRGRGNQPQH
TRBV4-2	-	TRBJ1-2	ASSQERELRNGYT
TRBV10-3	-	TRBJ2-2	AIKGKPDTGELF
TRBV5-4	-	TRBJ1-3	ASSLGVGNTIY
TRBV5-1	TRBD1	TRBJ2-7	ASSFGTGGTEEY
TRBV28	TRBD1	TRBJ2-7	ASSLSVLGQGLYEQY
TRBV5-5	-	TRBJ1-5	ASSLGGATNQPQH
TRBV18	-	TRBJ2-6	ASFPSGANVLT
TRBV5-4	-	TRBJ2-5	ASSFFRGETQY
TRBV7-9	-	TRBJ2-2	ASSNRLAGELF
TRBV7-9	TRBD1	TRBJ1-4	ASGDRTNEKLF
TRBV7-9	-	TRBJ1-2	ASSPRGEIGYT